The entry below describes one TCR beta chain. Per the authors' pipeline: Amplified reference gene primers provided the basis for estimating nucleated cell counts. The protocol was immunoSEQ multiplex PCR, while the TCRdb copy is restricted to in-frame clones and leaves out a portion. Clone size and the V and J calls come from that table; the DNA yielded D and trimming. Here the sample spans about 180,000 clones, less than 90% being singletons. The sample is drawn from a study of blood T cell repertoires in COVID-19. As for the study in general: Samples representing acute and convalescent COVID-19 were sourced from the United States, Italy and Spain. PBMCs, B-cell-depleted T cells, or T cells were the source of the cDNA or gDNA that made up the material.

The V gene lost 4 bases and the J gene lost 2 bases, with 12 bases spanning the gap. Per the germline V gene, CDR1 is MGHRA and CDR2 is YSYEKL. The CDR3 length is 14 residues. The receptor was derived from a man aged 18 to 29 with active or convalescent COVID-19. The sample was peripheral blood. This rearrangement joins TRBV4-1 to TRBJ2-7; a possible D gene is TRBD1 (5 bases). The CDR3 region is CASSPPGSPYEQYF. The CDR3 bases are TGCGCCAGCAGCCCACCAGGGTCGCCCTACGAGCAGTACTTC.